Following are 11 T cell receptor beta chains from one sample sequenced in a study of spatial heterogeneity in lung cancer. Documented time point: sample taken at primary tumor resection. Study results and limitations: One measure, the expanded intratumoral alpha and beta TCR count, tracked tumor mutation counts.

Antigens of these TCRs are unknown. One entry per CDR3 protein results from TCRdb running MiXCR on the 5' RACE reads. The sample lists about 6,300 distinct CDR3 sequences, under 1.5% occurring once. The sample was lung tumor tissue, taken at surgery. Receptor source: a male donor with early-stage non-small cell lung cancer.

This clonotype has at least ten counts. This chain uses TRBV3-1 with TRBJ1-5; TRBD1 aligns across 9 bases. Losses at the gene ends were 3 bases for V and 2 bases for J; bases not matched to a gene: 2. From germline, CDR1 is LGHDT and CDR2 YNNKEL (reference sequence). The CDR3 spans 15 residues. The CDR3 protein is CASSHRDRGNQPQHF. DNA of the CDR3: TGTGCCAGCAGCCACCGGGACAGGGGCAATCAGCCCCAGCATTTT.

In its sample, this clonotype was seen many times. The chain combines TRBV7-9 with TRBJ2-1; the D call may be TRBD1 or TRBD2 (5 bases each). V gave up 1 base and J gave up 5 bases, with 18 bases separating them. Germline V gene sequence: CDR1 SEHNR, CDR2 FQNEAQ (reference sequence). This CDR3 has 17 residues. The CDR3 protein is CASSLVFARERDNEQFF. CDR3 coding DNA: TGTGCCAGCAGCTTAGTTTTCGCCAGGGAGAGGGACAATGAGCAGTTCTTC.

This clonotype was recorded many times. The chain has TRBV12-3 or TRBV12-4 and TRBJ2-3; D may match TRBD1 or TRBD2 (5 bases each). This CDR3 is built from 16 residues. Trimming removed 2 bases at V and 0 bases at J, with 12 bases between. CDR3: CASSLSGTRSTDTQYF. CDR3 in DNA: TGTGCCAGCAGTTTATCTGGGACGCGGAGCACAGATACGCAGTATTTT.

By share of the sample, this clonotype is medium-sized. V and J are TRBV5-1 and TRBJ2-2; 7 bases align to TRBD2. Germline V lookup: CDR1 SGHRS, CDR2 YFSETQ. Unmatched junction bases numbered 4, after V lost 1 base and J lost 1 base. The CDR3 is made up of 16 amino acids. The CDR3 loop is CASSLIASGNTGELFF. The CDR3 bases are TGCGCCAGCAGCTTGATCGCTAGCGGGAACACCGGGGAGCTGTTTTTT.

In its sample, this clonotype was seen many times. The chain recombines TRBV5-1 with TRBJ2-2, with TRBD2 matching 7 bases. Germline V gene sequence: CDR1 SGHRS, CDR2 YFSETQ. V lost 1 base, J lost 1 base, and 4 bases stayed unmatched. CDR3 length: 16 amino acids. This CDR3 reads CASSLRLAENTGELFF. The CDR3 nucleotides are TGCGCCAGCAGCTTGCGGCTAGCGGAGAACACCGGGGAGCTGTTTTTT.

This clonotype has at least ten counts. This chain connects TRBV7-2 to TRBJ1-6; 12 positions agree with TRBD1. Germline loops: CDR1 SGHTA, CDR2 FQGNSA. The CDR3 contains 14 residues. Trimming removed 5 bases from V and 11 bases from J; junction bases left unmatched: 4. CDR3 in amino acids: CASSGTGGSTPLHF. The CDR3 DNA is TGTGCCAGCAGCGGGACAGGGGGCTCTACACCCCTCCACTTT.

This clonotype was seen repeatedly, ten times or more. The chain uses TRBV29-1 and TRBJ2-7; D possibly corresponds to TRBD1 (6 bases). The CDR3 loop spans 13 amino acids. V was trimmed by 6 bases and J by 0 bases, leaving 12 bases between them. CDR1 is SQVTM, CDR2 ANQGSEA, per germline. CDR3 nucleotide sequence: TGCAGCGTGTCCCAGGGGTTCTCCTACGAGCAGTACTTC. Its protein is CSVSQGFSYEQYF.

This clonotype was seen many times. The CDR3 sequence: CASSSREGDEQFF. CDR3 sequence (DNA): TGTGCCAGCAGTTCCCGGGAGGGCGATGAGCAGTTCTTC. The J gene is TRBJ2-1, the V gene TRBV6-2 or TRBV6-3; 8 nucleotides align to TRBD2. V was pared by 4 bases and J by 8 bases, with 4 bases of the junction left unmatched. The CDR3 length is 13 residues. Germline values: CDR1 MNHEY, CDR2 SVGEGT.

This clonotype is medium-sized within its sample. The chain recombines TRBV5-6 with TRBJ2-3; D not resolved. The CDR3 extends over 18 amino acids. V was trimmed by 0 bases and J by 2 bases, leaving 19 bases between them. The germline gives CDR1 SGHDT, CDR2 YYEEEE. CDR3 protein: CASSLVGRLPQHTDTQYF. The CDR3 region has the DNA TGTGCCAGCAGCTTGGTAGGACGGCTACCCCAACACACAGATACGCAGTATTTT.

By share of the sample, this clonotype is medium-sized (0.01 to 0.1%). The rearrangement uses TRBV12-3 or TRBV12-4 and TRBJ2-4; 7 nucleotides agree with TRBD1. The CDR3 is 15 residues long. V gave up 8 bases and J gave up 2 bases; unmatched junction bases: 9. CDR3 nucleotide sequence: TGTGCCAGCGTGCCCCTACAGGGGTCCAAAAACATTCAGTACTTC. It encodes CASVPLQGSKNIQYF.

This clonotype was picked up many times. The V and J genes are TRBV10-2 and TRBJ1-2; D remains ambiguous. Trimming removed 3 bases from V and 5 bases from J, with 31 bases in between. This CDR3 is built from 20 residues. Germline assignment: CDR1 WSHSY and CDR2 SAAADI. Here the CDR3 reads CASSDRSFGGENSPRYGYTF. The DNA of the CDR3 is TGCGCCAGCAGTGATCGTAGCTTCGGTGGCGAGAATTCGCCCCGATATGGCTACACCTTC.